The present T cell receptor beta chain was sequenced within a study of blood T cell repertoires in COVID-19. For the study at large: Acute-phase and convalescent COVID-19 samples originated in the United States, Italy and Spain. PBMCs, B-cell-depleted T cells, or T cells provided the cDNA or gDNA that made up the material.

Trimming took off 7 bases at V and 4 bases at J, with 26 bases between the two ends. This CDR3 is built from 18 residues. From germline, CDR1 is MNHEY and CDR2 SMNVEV (reference sequence). Produced via immunoSEQ multiplex PCR; TCRdb's table is partial and in-frame only. The sample lists about 81,000 clones, 90% to 95% occurring once. This TCR came from a woman between 50 and 59 years old in a cohort sampled during active COVID-19. The rearrangement uses TRBV27 and TRBJ1-5; maybe TRBD1 (5 bases). The sequenced sample was peripheral blood. The CDR3 loop reads CASTPAGTSGITNQPQHF. DNA for the CDR3: TGTGCCAGCACCCCCGCCGGGACTAGCGGGATCACAAATCAGCCCCAGCATTTT.